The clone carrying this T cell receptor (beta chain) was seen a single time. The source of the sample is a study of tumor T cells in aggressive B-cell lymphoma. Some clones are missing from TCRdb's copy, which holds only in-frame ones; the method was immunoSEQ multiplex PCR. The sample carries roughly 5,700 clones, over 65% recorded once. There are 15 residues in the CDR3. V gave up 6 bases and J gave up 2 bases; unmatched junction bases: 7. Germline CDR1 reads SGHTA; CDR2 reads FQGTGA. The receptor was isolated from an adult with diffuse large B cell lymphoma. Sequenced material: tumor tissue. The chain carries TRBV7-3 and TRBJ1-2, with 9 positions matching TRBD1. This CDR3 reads CASSPGTGRNYGYTF. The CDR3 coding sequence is TGTGCCAGCAGTCCCGGGACAGGGAGGAACTATGGCTACACCTTC.